One and the same sample provided the 13 T cell receptor beta chains below, sequenced in a study of neurological immune-mediated disorders. TCRdb independently ran MiXCR on the 5' RACE reads; one entry per CDR3 protein. Altogether 35,000 to 50,000 distinct CDR3 sequences are present, more than 12% being singletons, with the ten largest covering around 4%. The specimen sequenced was CD4+ T cells from blood. The source is an older woman with HTLV-1-associated myelopathy (HAM/TSP).

This clonotype was observed many times. This chain uses TRBV3-1 with TRBJ2-7; 10 bases line up with TRBD2. The V gene's germline CDR1 is LGHDT and CDR2 YNNKEL (reference sequence). This CDR3 is built from 13 residues. V lost 7 bases to trimming and J lost 5 bases; unmatched junction nucleotides: 5. CDR3 sequence (DNA): TGTGCCAGCAAGCGGGGGGGCCAAGACGAGCAGTACTTC. Translation gives CASKRGGQDEQYF.

This clonotype ranks as medium-sized. The chain links TRBV5-5 to TRBJ1-2, with D possibly TRBD1 on 6 matching bases. The CDR3 totals 14 residues. Germline V gene data show CDR1 as SGHKS and CDR2 as YYEKEE (reference sequence). V lost 7 bases to trimming and J lost 2 bases, with 15 bases between them. As DNA, the CDR3 is TGTGCCAGCGAAGGATTAGGGGGGAACTATGGCTACACCTTC. Its translation: CASEGLGGNYGYTF.

This clonotype was observed many times. This chain connects TRBV5-1 to TRBJ2-4, with D possibly matching TRBD2 (6 bases). The V gene lost 0 bases and the J gene lost 7 bases, with 8 bases spanning the gap. This CDR3 region has 13 residues. Germline CDR1 reads SGHRS; CDR2 reads YFSETQ. The CDR3 reads CASSLEGRNIQYF. CDR3 DNA: TGCGCCAGCAGCTTGGAAGGGAGGAACATTCAGTACTTC.

This clonotype was recorded many times. J is TRBJ2-3 and V is TRBV10-2; 8 bases line up with TRBD1. The CDR3 length is 14 residues. V lost 5 bases and J lost 3; bases outside the gene matches: 4. CDR1 is WSHSY, CDR2 SAAADI, per germline. DNA of the CDR3: TGCGCCAGCAGTAGGACAGGGCGGACAGATACGCAGTATTTT. It specifies CASSRTGRTDTQYF.

This clonotype occurred many times. The V call is TRBV9, the J call TRBJ2-5, with 11 bases fitting TRBD2. There are 18 residues in the CDR3. Losses at the gene ends were 0 bases for V and 1 base for J; bases not matched to a gene: 8. CDR1 SGDLS and CDR2 YYNGEE come from the germline V gene. The DNA for the CDR3 is TGTGCCAGCAGCGTAGGCCCCGGAACTAGCGGGGGCCAAGAGACCCAGTACTTC. It encodes CASSVGPGTSGGQETQYF.

This clonotype was recorded at least ten times. The gene calls are TRBV3-1 and TRBJ1-3; 7 positions agree with TRBD1. This CDR3 comprises 17 residues. Trimming removed 3 bases from V and 1 base from J; junction bases left unmatched: 9. Looked up from germline, CDR1 is LGHDT and CDR2 is YNNKEL (reference sequence). CDR3 region: CASSHYDTGQSGNTIYF. CDR3 nucleotides: TGTGCCAGCAGCCATTACGATACGGGACAGTCTGGAAACACCATATATTTT.

This clonotype showed up many times. Written as DNA, the CDR3 is TGTGCCAGCAGCTCCGTAGCAGGAAAAGTAACTAATGAAAAACTGTTTTTT. This encodes CASSSVAGKVTNEKLFF. The V call is TRBV9, the J call TRBJ1-4; D is unclear. Germline V gene lookup returns CDR1 SGDLS and CDR2 YYNGEE. V was trimmed by 4 bases and J by 1 base, leaving 17 bases between them. There are 17 residues in the CDR3.

This clonotype has ten or more counts. J is TRBJ2-7 and V is TRBV19; 7 nucleotides agree with TRBD1. Germline trimming cut 4 bases from V and 0 bases from J; bases unmatched to any gene: 3. The CDR3 loop spans 14 amino acids. Germline CDR1 and CDR2: LNHDA and SQIVND (reference sequence). DNA for the CDR3: TGTGCCAGTAGTAGGGACAGCTACTCCTACGAGCAGTACTTC. This codes for CASSRDSYSYEQYF.

This clonotype was detected ten times or more. The genes are TRBV20-1 and TRBJ1-2; D is unresolved. The V gene lost 5 bases and the J gene lost 10 bases, with 20 bases spanning the gap. The CDR3 is made up of 13 amino acids. The V gene's germline CDR1 is DFQATT and CDR2 SNEGSKA (reference sequence). CDR3 in amino acids: CSAQPGPDRTYTF. Here the CDR3 DNA reads TGCAGTGCTCAACCGGGCCCGGACCGAACCTACACCTTC.

This clonotype was detected many times. The chain combines TRBV7-3 with TRBJ2-3, with a possible D match to TRBD2 (5 bases). Germline-derived CDR1 and CDR2 are SGHTA and FQGTGA. V shed 4 bases and J shed 0 bases, with 8 bases lying between them. The CDR3 has 14 amino acids. As DNA, the CDR3 is TGTGCCAGCAGCTCACTAGGTAGCACAGATACGCAGTATTTT. It encodes CASSSLGSTDTQYF.

The rearrangement links TRBV5-1 to TRBJ1-3; D is ambiguous. The CDR3 runs 15 residues. With 0 bases removed from V and 0 bases from J, the gap between germline ends came to 7 bases. Per the germline V gene, CDR1 is SGHRS and CDR2 is YFSETQ. CDR3 coding DNA: TGCGCCAGCAGCTTGGACGGATTCTCTGGAAACACCATATATTTT. Protein sequence: CASSLDGFSGNTIYF. Looking up the rest from reference TRBV5-1 and TRBJ1-3 gives the full variable domain: KAGVTQTPRYLIKTRGQQVTLSCSPISGHRSVSWYQQTPGQGLQFLFEYFSETQRNKGNFPGRFSGRQFSNSRSEMNVSTLELGDSALYLCASSLDGFSGNTIYFGEGSWLTVV.

This clonotype came up a few times. CDR3 in DNA: TGCAGTGCTAGAAAACCGGGGAGCGGGGGGGCGAGTACAGATACGCAGTATTTT. It translates to CSARKPGSGGASTDTQYF. V is TRBV20-1 and J is TRBJ2-3; 10 positions agree with TRBD2. V was pared by 2 bases and J by 3 bases, with 14 bases of the junction left unmatched. Germline V gene data show CDR1 as DFQATT and CDR2 as SNEGSKA (reference sequence). The CDR3 consists of 18 residues.

This clonotype occurred many times. The J gene is TRBJ2-3, the V gene TRBV20-1; D may be TRBD1 or TRBD2 (5 bases each). In germline, CDR1 is DFQATT, CDR2 SNEGSKA (reference sequence). The V end was cut by 6 bases, the J end by 6 bases, with 13 bases between. This CDR3 region has 12 residues. The CDR3 nucleotides read TGCAGTGCCACCCCCGGGACGGATACGCAGTATTTT. It translates to CSATPGTDTQYF.